Listed below are T cell receptor beta chains from one sample, sequenced in a study of blood T cell repertoires in COVID-19. Profiled with immunoSEQ multiplex PCR; TCRdb holds only in-frame clones, not every one. The sample yields roughly 300,000 clones, about nine tenths seen once. The source material was PBMCs or T cells enriched from blood (not recorded which). The source is a young woman who had recovered from COVID-19. CDR3s include the opening cysteine and the closing phenylalanine or tryptophan. The D gene is left open where the match is weak. Only part of the rows carry a size: once, few, many, or a class if the clone is expanded.

TRBV18	TRBJ1-2	TRBD1	NA	CASSPGQGPSAVHGYTF	TGTGCCAGCTCACCAGGACAGGGACCGTCCGCTGTGCATGGCTACACCTTC
TRBV27	TRBJ1-1	TRBD1	NA	CASSSGTGAITEAFF	TGTGCCAGCAGTTCCGGGACAGGGGCGATCACTGAAGCTTTCTTT
TRBV9	TRBJ2-1	NA	NA	CASSPLVGGLGSNNEQFF	TGTGCCAGCAGCCCCCTCGTTGGAGGACTGGGGTCTAATAATGAGCAGTTCTTC
TRBV4-1	TRBJ2-2	TRBD2	few	CASSLNPSGATGELFF	TGCGCCAGCAGCCTTAATCCTAGCGGGGCTACCGGGGAGCTGTTTTTT
TRBV7-3	TRBJ2-1	NA	NA	CASSSKGVGNEQFF	TGTGCCAGCAGCTCTAAGGGGGTGGGGAATGAGCAGTTCTTC
TRBV29-1	TRBJ2-1	NA	NA	CSVTVGAYNEQFF	TGCAGCGTCACCGTCGGAGCCTACAATGAGCAGTTCTTC
TRBV6-5	TRBJ2-2	NA	NA	CASCNIANTGELFF	TGTGCCAGTTGCAACATCGCGAACACCGGGGAGCTGTTTTTT
TRBV29-1	TRBJ1-2	NA	NA	CSVQDFDYGYTF	TGCAGCGTACAGGATTTCGACTATGGCTACACCTTC
TRBV7-9	TRBJ1-4	TRBD1	NA	CASSLTGSNEKLFF	TGTGCCAGCAGCTTGACAGGGTCTAATGAAAAACTGTTTTTT
TRBV6-5	TRBJ1-1	NA	NA	CASNYRVEGTEAFF	TGTGCCAGCAATTACAGGGTAGAGGGCACTGAAGCTTTCTTT
TRBV13	TRBJ2-2	TRBD1	NA	CASSPKGRGLTGELFF	TGTGCCAGCAGCCCCAAGGGCAGGGGGCTCACCGGGGAGCTGTTTTTT
TRBV30	TRBJ1-6	NA	once	CAWTAGNHSPLHF	TGTGCCTGGACGGCAGGGAATCATTCACCCCTCCACTTT
TRBV7-9	TRBJ1-4	NA	NA	CASSPGQYEKLFF	TGTGCCAGCAGCCCAGGACAGTATGAAAAACTGTTTTTT
TRBV18	TRBJ2-7	NA	NA	CASSPGDTQKKGEQYF	TGTGCCAGCTCACCGGGGGACACCCAAAAGAAGGGCGAGCAGTACTTC
TRBV19	TRBJ1-5	NA	NA	CASTTQQGTVTGQPQHF	TGTGCCAGTACCACCCAACAGGGTACAGTTACGGGACAGCCCCAGCATTTT
TRBV18	TRBJ2-5	NA	NA	CASSPPELQETQYF	TGTGCCAGCTCTCCGCCCGAGCTCCAAGAGACCCAGTACTTC
TRBV4-1	TRBJ1-1	NA	NA	CASSQEVRGNTEAFF	TGCGCCAGCAGCCAAGAGGTCCGGGGAAACACTGAAGCTTTCTTT
TRBV7-9	TRBJ1-2	TRBD1	few	CASSFTPGQGNYGYTF	TGTGCCAGCAGTTTTACGCCGGGACAGGGGAACTATGGCTACACCTTC
TRBV28	TRBJ2-1	NA	NA	CASRADRSSYNEQFF	TGTGCCAGCAGAGCAGACAGGAGCTCCTACAATGAGCAGTTCTTC
TRBV2	TRBJ1-5	TRBD1	NA	CASREGQSPNQPQHF	TGTGCCAGCAGGGAGGGACAGTCTCCCAATCAGCCCCAGCATTTT
TRBV30	TRBJ1-5	NA	few	CAWSVGHYSNQPQHF	TGTGCCTGGAGTGTAGGCCACTATAGCAATCAGCCCCAGCATTTT
TRBV7-7	TRBJ2-3	TRBD2	NA	CASSFSSGTDTQYF	TGTGCCAGCAGCTTTAGTAGCGGGACCGATACGCAGTATTTT
TRBV5-1	TRBJ2-2	NA	NA	CASSLNSANTGELFF	TGCGCCAGCAGCTTGAATTCAGCGAACACCGGGGAGCTGTTTTTT
TRBV9	TRBJ2-7	NA	once	CASSVAPRAEQYF	TGTGCCAGCAGCGTAGCACCCAGGGCCGAGCAGTACTTC
TRBV7-9	TRBJ2-7	NA	NA	CASSDRDSYEQYF	TGTGCCAGCAGCGACCGGGACTCCTACGAGCAGTACTTC
TRBV3-1/TRBV3-2	TRBJ2-3	TRBD2	NA	CASSLQLAGDTDTQYF	TGTGCCAGCAGCTTACAACTAGCGGGGGACACAGATACGCAGTATTTT
TRBV30	TRBJ1-2	NA	NA	CALDPRPGGYTF	TGTGCCCTAGATCCTCGGCCGGGTGGCTACACCTTC
TRBV30	TRBJ1-2	TRBD1	NA	CAWSNRDRVYGYTF	TGTGCCTGGAGCAACCGGGACAGGGTTTATGGCTACACCTTC
TRBV30	TRBJ1-2	NA	NA	CAWSDQGYGYTF	TGTGCCTGGAGTGACCAGGGGTATGGCTACACCTTC
TRBV28	TRBJ1-2	TRBD1	NA	CASSLQGNNYGYTF	TGTGCCAGCAGCCTACAGGGGAATAACTATGGCTACACCTTC
TRBV28	TRBJ1-3	NA	NA	CASSTPGAHTIYF	TGTGCCAGCAGTACCCCGGGTGCGCACACCATATATTTT
TRBV7-9	TRBJ2-3	NA	NA	CASTPVEGTQYF	TGTGCCAGCACCCCCGTGGAGGGTACGCAGTATTTT
TRBV7-9	TRBJ1-2	NA	NA	CASSPKRTGTKGYTF	TGTGCCAGCAGTCCAAAGCGAACCGGGACAAAAGGCTACACCTTC
TRBV7-2	TRBJ2-3	NA	NA	CASSSELASTTDTQYF	TGTGCCAGCAGCTCAGAACTAGCATCTACCACAGATACGCAGTATTTT
TRBV9	TRBJ2-3	NA	NA	CASSPGNTDTQYF	TGTGCCAGCAGCCCCGGGAACACAGATACGCAGTATTTT
TRBV7-8	TRBJ1-2	TRBD1	NA	CASSATRTGEDFQGYTF	TGTGCCAGCAGCGCCACTAGGACAGGCGAGGACTTTCAGGGCTACACCTTC
TRBV6-4	TRBJ2-3	TRBD1	NA	CASSDSGGQGKDTQYF	TGTGCCAGCAGTGACTCGGGGGGACAGGGGAAAGATACGCAGTATTTT
TRBV7-8	TRBJ2-2	TRBD1	NA	CASSRNDRGNTGELFF	TGTGCCAGCAGCCGAAACGACAGGGGTAACACCGGGGAGCTGTTTTTT
TRBV10-2	TRBJ2-3	TRBD2	once	CASRVGAGIWTDTQYF	TGCGCCAGCAGGGTTGGAGCGGGAATATGGACAGATACGCAGTATTTT
TRBV2	TRBJ1-2	TRBD1	NA	CASSGTGLGYGYTF	TGTGCCAGCAGTGGGACAGGGTTAGGCTATGGCTACACCTTC
TRBV27	TRBJ1-2	TRBD1	NA	CASSINRDSYGYTF	TGTGCCAGCAGTATCAACCGGGACAGCTATGGCTACACCTTC
TRBV5-1	TRBJ2-7	NA	many	CASSLSPGSYEQYF	TGCGCCAGCAGCTTGAGTCCAGGTTCCTACGAGCAGTACTTC
TRBV4-2	TRBJ2-7	NA	NA	CASSQEAGGYEQYF	TGTGCCAGCAGCCAAGAGGCAGGGGGGTACGAGCAGTACTTC
TRBV14	TRBJ1-2	NA	NA	CASSRDIHHYGYTF	TGTGCCAGCAGCCGGGACATACATCACTATGGCTACACCTTC
TRBV27	TRBJ1-1	NA	NA	CASSSGRYRGAATEAFF	TGTGCCAGCAGTTCCGGTAGATATCGTGGGGCCGCCACTGAAGCTTTCTTT
TRBV2	TRBJ1-3	NA	NA	CASSGPLGPGNTIYF	TGTGCCAGCAGTGGACCCCTGGGGCCGGGAAACACCATATATTTT
TRBV10-3	TRBJ2-1	NA	NA	CAISEDRYNEQFF	TGTGCCATCAGTGAGGACAGATACAATGAGCAGTTCTTC
TRBV6-2/TRBV6-3	TRBJ2-7	TRBD1	few	CASSYPGQGTYEQYF	TGTGCCAGCAGTTACCCGGGACAGGGGACCTACGAGCAGTACTTC
TRBV9	TRBJ1-4	NA	NA	CASSVARGLGEKLFF	TGTGCCAGCAGCGTAGCCAGGGGATTGGGGGAAAAACTGTTTTTT
TRBV3-1/TRBV3-2	TRBJ2-3	NA	NA	CASSLSGSTDTQYF	TGTGCCAGCAGCCTTAGCGGTAGCACAGATACGCAGTATTTT
TRBV2	TRBJ2-2	NA	NA	CASSWGPSNTGELFF	TGTGCCAGCAGTTGGGGGCCCTCGAACACCGGGGAGCTGTTTTTT
TRBV7-9	TRBJ1-5	NA	NA	CASSGGFSNQPQHF	TGTGCCAGCAGCGGAGGGTTTAGCAATCAGCCCCAGCATTTT
TRBV14	TRBJ1-3	NA	NA	CASSQQDTSSGNTIYF	TGTGCCAGCAGCCAACAGGACACCAGCTCTGGAAACACCATATATTTT
TRBV4-2	TRBJ1-5	NA	NA	CASSQTRVQPQHF	TGTGCCAGCAGCCAAACTCGTGTTCAGCCCCAGCATTTT